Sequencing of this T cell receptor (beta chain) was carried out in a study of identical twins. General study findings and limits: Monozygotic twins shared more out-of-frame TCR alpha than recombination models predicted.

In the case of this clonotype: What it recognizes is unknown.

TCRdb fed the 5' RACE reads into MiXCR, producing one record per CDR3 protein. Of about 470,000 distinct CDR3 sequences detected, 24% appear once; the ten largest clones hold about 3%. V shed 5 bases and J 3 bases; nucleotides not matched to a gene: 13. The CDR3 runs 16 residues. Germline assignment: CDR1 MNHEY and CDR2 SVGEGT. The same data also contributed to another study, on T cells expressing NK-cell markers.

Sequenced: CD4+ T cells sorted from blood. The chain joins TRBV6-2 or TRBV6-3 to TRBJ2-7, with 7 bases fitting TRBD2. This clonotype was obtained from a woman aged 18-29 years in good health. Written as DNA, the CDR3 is TGTGCCAGCAGTCCCCTGGTGACGGGAGGTAACTACGAGCAGTACTTC. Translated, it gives CASSPLVTGGNYEQYF.